The 27 T cell receptor beta chains reported below all come from one sample, sequenced in a study of beta chain features in type 1 diabetes. The antigens these receptors bind are not known. Every isolated RNA sample was fully reverse transcribed, so sequencing captured expressed TCRB transcripts. TCRdb's table, derived via immunoSEQ multiplex PCR, lists solely in-frame clones and lacks some. This table has over 40,000 clones, 66% appearing once. Study results and limitations: People with Type 1 diabetes carried modestly yet significantly shorter TCRB CDR3s in all four CD4+ subsets.

The sequenced sample was Tregs from blood. The receptors shown here come from a woman between 18 and 30 years old with type 1 diabetes.

V is TRBV6-1 and J is TRBJ1-5; TRBD1 agrees at 11 bases. The CDR3 has 15 residues. With V trimmed by 8 bases and J by 3 bases, 6 bases remained unmatched. Germline CDR1 reads MNHNS; CDR2 reads SASEGT. Here the CDR3 DNA reads TGTGCCAGCGGACTGGGACAGGGGGACAATCAGCCCCAGCATTTT. Protein: CASGLGQGDNQPQHF.

This clone was recorded a few times. The rearrangement links TRBV7-9 to TRBJ2-1; the match to TRBD2 covers 9 bases. This CDR3 has 16 amino acids. CDR1 SEHNR and CDR2 FQNEAQ come from the germline V gene (reference sequence). The junction had 10 bases not matched to a gene; V was cut back by 7 bases and J by 3 bases. The CDR3 sequence: CASTPLAGENYNEQFF. The DNA of the CDR3 is TGTGCCAGCACCCCTTTAGCGGGAGAAAACTACAATGAGCAGTTCTTC.

This clone was detected only once. The gene calls are TRBV18 and TRBJ1-5, with D maybe TRBD1 (6 bases). The CDR3 contains 14 residues. V lost 3 bases to trimming and J lost 7 bases, with 13 bases between them. Germline V CDR1 and CDR2: KGHSH, LQKENI. CDR3 loop: CASSPAQGNQPQHF. The CDR3 DNA reads TGTGCCAGCTCACCGGCGCAGGGGAACCAGCCCCAGCATTTT.

The chain employs TRBV5-4 and TRBJ2-3, with 9 bases that match TRBD2. The V gene end was trimmed by 4 bases and the J gene end by 0 bases; junction bases not matched to a gene: 6. CDR3 length: 16 amino acids. CDR1 is SGHNT, CDR2 YYREEE, per germline (reference sequence). In DNA, the CDR3 is TGTGCCAGCAGCCGTAGCGGGGGAGCTAGCACAGATACGCAGTATTTT. Its translation: CASSRSGGASTDTQYF.

The rearrangement uses TRBV2 and TRBJ1-1; 7 nucleotides match TRBD1. Looked up from germline, CDR1 is SNHLY and CDR2 is FYNNEI. The ends lost 8 bases at V and 8 bases at J; junction bases unmatched: 5. This CDR3 has 11 residues. In nucleotides, the CDR3 is TGTGCCAGCGGGACAGCCAGAGAAGCTTTCTTT. Its protein product is CASGTAREAFF.

Remarks on this clone: The same CDR3 arises from other DNA sequences in this sample as well. J is TRBJ2-1 and V is TRBV18; 11 positions agree with TRBD2. The CDR3 runs to 13 residues. Trimming removed 9 bases from V and 4 bases from J; junction bases left unmatched: 2. From germline, CDR1 is KGHSH and CDR2 LQKENI. DNA of the CDR3: TGTGCCAGTAGGACTAGCGGGTACAATGAGCAGTTCTTC. This gives the protein CASRTSGYNEQFF.

The chain couples TRBV10-3 to TRBJ1-2, with unresolved D. The V and J ends lost 6 bases and 7 bases respectively, with 12 bases between them. CDR1 and CDR2 (germline): ENHRY, SYGVKD. This CDR3 region has 12 residues. CDR3 nucleotide sequence: TGTGCCATCAGCGTTGGAAGCGGTGGCTACACCTTC. Its translation: CAISVGSGGYTF.

The CDR3 is CASSQDMALAGWFTDSGNTIYF. CDR3 sequence (DNA): TGTGCCAGCAGCCAAGATATGGCTCTTGCAGGGTGGTTCACGGACTCTGGAAACACCATATATTTT. The chain carries TRBV14 and TRBJ1-3, with a weak D call TRBD1 (5 bases). V was cut by 0 bases and J by 0 bases, with 27 bases left in between. This CDR3 spans 22 amino acids. Germline V gene lookup returns CDR1 SGHDN and CDR2 FVKESK. Full variable domain (rest looked up from reference TRBV14 and TRBJ1-3): EAGVTQFPSHSVIEKGQTVTLRCDPISGHDNLYWYRRVMGKEIKFLLHFVKESKQDESGMPNNRFLAERTGGTYSTLKVQPAELEDSGVYFCASSQDMALAGWFTDSGNTIYFGEGSWLTVV.

This chain joins TRBV7-9 and TRBJ1-6, with TRBD1 identical over 7 bases. The CDR3 totals 14 residues. The junction had 5 bases not matched to a gene; V was cut back by 5 bases and J by 7 bases. Germline CDR1 is SEHNR and CDR2 is FQNEAQ (reference sequence). The CDR3 DNA is TGTGCCAGCAGCGCCGGGACAGCGAATTCACCCCTCCACTTT. Protein product: CASSAGTANSPLHF.

There are a few counts of this clone. V usage is TRBV7-2 and J usage is TRBJ2-1; TRBD2 might be the D (5 bases). This CDR3 comprises 13 residues. Germline V gene sequence: CDR1 SGHTA, CDR2 FQGNSA. V gave up 7 bases and J gave up 4 bases, with 11 bases separating them. The CDR3 spells CASTRLIYNEQFF. CDR3 bases: TGTGCCAGCACCAGACTAATATACAATGAGCAGTTCTTC.

The rearrangement uses TRBV28 and TRBJ2-7; 9 bases agree with TRBD1. The CDR3 has 14 amino acids. Germline CDR1 reads MDHEN; CDR2 reads SYDVKM. The junction had 7 bases not matched to a gene; V was cut back by 8 bases and J by 2 bases. The CDR3 DNA follows: TGTGCCAGCGGGCAACAGGGGGCTCCCTACGAGCAGTACTTC. It translates to CASGQQGAPYEQYF.

This clone appeared a few times. This chain uses TRBV19 with TRBJ1-5; 10 bases line up with TRBD1. This CDR3 has 14 residues. The germline V gene encodes CDR1 LNHDA and CDR2 SQIVND (reference sequence). V dropped 5 bases and J dropped 9; count of bases not matched to a gene: 7. CDR3 bases: TGTGCCAGTAGTCCCGGGACAGGGGAGATGCCCCAGCATTTT. This codes for CASSPGTGEMPQHF. The whole variable domain, remainder taken from reference TRBV19 and TRBJ1-5, is DGGITQSPKYLFRKEGQNVTLSCEQNLNHDAMYWYRQDPGQGLRLIYYSQIVNDFQKGDIAEGYSVSREKKESFPLTVTSAQKNPTAFYLCASSPGTGEMPQHFGDGTRLSIL.

The chain is built from TRBV23-1 and TRBJ2-7; D ambiguous. TRBV23-1 counts as an open reading frame of uncertain function. The CDR3 has 16 amino acids. V was pared by 0 bases and J by 2 bases, with 14 bases between. CDR3 residues: CASSQSRLTEPYEQYF. The DNA for the CDR3 is TGCGCCAGCAGTCAATCGCGACTGACGGAGCCCTACGAGCAGTACTTC.

In its sample, this clone was seen a few times. The rearrangement joins TRBV27 to TRBJ1-5; D is unresolved. CDR3 length: 14 amino acids. The ends were cut back, 6 bases at V and 5 bases at J, with 14 bases in the middle. In germline, CDR1 is MNHEY, CDR2 SMNVEV (reference sequence). CDR3 amino acids: CASSPLNGDQPQHF. CDR3 DNA: TGTGCCAGCAGCCCCCTTAACGGAGATCAGCCCCAGCATTTT.

This rearrangement joins TRBV7-2 to TRBJ1-5; D is unclear. CDR1 is SGHTA, CDR2 FQGNSA, per germline. The CDR3 sequence is 12 residues long. Trimming took 5 bases from V and 1 from J, leaving 3 bases between them. The CDR3 sequence: CASSPSNQPQHF. CDR3 DNA: TGTGCCAGCAGCCCGAGCAATCAGCCCCAGCATTTT. Supplemented by reference TRBV7-2 and TRBJ1-5, the full variable domain reads GAGVSQSPSNKVTEKGKDVELRCDPISGHTALYWYRQSLGQGLEFLIYFQGNSAPDKSGLPSDRFSAERTGGSVSTLTIQRTQQEDSAVYLCASSPSNQPQHFGDGTRLSIL.

V usage is TRBV20-1 and J usage is TRBJ2-6; D is perhaps TRBD1 (5 bases). The germline V gene has CDR1 DFQATT and CDR2 SNEGSKA (reference sequence). This CDR3 is 11 amino acids long. The V end lost 3 bases, the J end lost 12 bases, and 9 bases lay between the germline ends. The CDR3 DNA reads as TGCAGTGCTAGGGTTAGGGGCGTCCTGACTTTC. Its protein product is CSARVRGVLTF.

The chain combines TRBV5-1 with TRBJ2-7; D gene unclear. The CDR3 totals 13 residues. V lost 3 bases to trimming and J lost 3 bases, with 10 bases between them. Germline V lookup: CDR1 SGHRS, CDR2 YFSETQ. CDR3 in amino acids: CASSSPGGYEQYF. CDR3 sequence (DNA): TGCGCCAGCAGCTCCCCGGGTGGCTACGAGCAGTACTTC. The full variable domain, rest sourced from reference TRBV5-1 and TRBJ2-7, is KAGVTQTPRYLIKTRGQQVTLSCSPISGHRSVSWYQQTPGQGLQFLFEYFSETQRNKGNFPGRFSGRQFSNSRSEMNVSTLELGDSALYLCASSSPGGYEQYFGPGTRLTVT.

V is TRBV11-2 and J is TRBJ2-1, with 10 bases fitting TRBD1. The V and J ends lost 4 bases and 8 bases, in that order; junction bases with no gene match: 8. In germline, CDR1 is SGHAT, CDR2 FQNNGV. The CDR3 is 15 residues long. The CDR3 DNA reads as TGTGCCAGCAGCTCGAGAGGGGACAGGGGACATGAGCAGTTCTTC. Amino acid sequence: CASSSRGDRGHEQFF.

The V call is TRBV19, the J call TRBJ2-7; TRBD1 matches at 8 bases. Germline V gives CDR1 LNHDA, CDR2 SQIVND (reference sequence). V was clipped by 5 bases and J by 6 bases; unmatched bases: 9. The CDR3 totals 14 residues. The CDR3 DNA is TGTGCCAGTAGTGCCCGGACAGGGCTAGGCGAGCAGTACTTC. The encoded protein is CASSARTGLGEQYF.

The genes are TRBV6-5 and TRBJ1-2; D uncertain. Trimming shortened V by 10 bases and J by 8 bases, and 17 bases separated the two germline ends. This CDR3 is 12 amino acids long. Per the germline V gene, CDR1 is MNHEY and CDR2 is SVGAGI. The CDR3 loop is CATYQAYGGYTF. The CDR3 DNA reads as TGTGCCACCTACCAAGCCTACGGGGGCTACACCTTC.

This clone appeared a few times. V gene TRBV29-1 combines with J gene TRBJ2-1; 8 bases are a match to TRBD1. V was pared by 7 bases and J by 2 bases, with 10 bases of the junction left unmatched. The CDR3 consists of 15 residues. In germline, CDR1 is SQVTM, CDR2 ANQGSEA. The CDR3 region is CSADQGAPPYNEQFF. DNA for the CDR3: TGCAGCGCGGATCAGGGGGCTCCGCCCTACAATGAGCAGTTCTTC.

The rearrangement uses TRBV6-1 and TRBJ1-5, with a tentative D call TRBD1 (5 bases). Trimming removed 8 bases at V and 0 bases at J, with 11 bases between. Germline loops: CDR1 MNHNS, CDR2 SASEGT. The CDR3 runs 14 residues. CDR3 loop: CASRRDFSNQPQHF. CDR3 DNA sequence: TGTGCCAGCCGCAGGGACTTTAGCAATCAGCCCCAGCATTTT.

This clone was found a few times. The chain employs TRBV29-1 and TRBJ2-7; 12 bases are shared with TRBD2. The trim removed 6 bases at V and 7 bases at J, leaving 10 bases unmatched. The CDR3 has 14 residues. The germline gives CDR1 SQVTM, CDR2 ANQGSEA. The CDR3 here is CSVGGLAGLGEQYF. For the CDR3, the DNA is TGCAGCGTGGGTGGACTAGCGGGACTTGGGGAGCAGTACTTC.

The V gene is TRBV10-3, the J gene TRBJ2-3; maybe TRBD1 (6 bases). Trimming cost V 10 bases and J 3 bases, with 14 bases left between them. CDR1 and CDR2 (germline): ENHRY, SYGVKD. CDR3 length: 13 amino acids. The CDR3 region has the DNA TGTGCCACCACCGGGGACATGACAGATACGCAGTATTTT. Protein: CATTGDMTDTQYF.

This chain links TRBV18 with TRBJ1-2, with TRBD1 matching 8 bases. J lost 2 bases, V lost 6 bases, and 5 bases had no gene match. The germline gives CDR1 KGHSH, CDR2 LQKENI. CDR3 length: 14 amino acids. CDR3 DNA: TGTGCCAGCTCCCCCCGGACAGGGAACTATGGCTACACCTTC. This gives the protein CASSPRTGNYGYTF.

The chain links TRBV19 to TRBJ2-2; 11 bases map to TRBD1. The CDR3 loop spans 16 amino acids. The germline V gene encodes CDR1 LNHDA and CDR2 SQIVND (reference sequence). After removal of 10 bases from V and 1 base from J, the junction contained 8 bases not matched to a gene. The CDR3 is CATRRGTGGNTGELFF. Here the CDR3 DNA reads TGTGCCACGCGGCGAGGGACAGGGGGGAACACCGGGGAGCTGTTTTTT.

This chain links TRBV5-4 with TRBJ2-3; no clear D. The CDR3 has 15 amino acids. Trimming left V 0 bases short and J 0 bases short, with 8 bases between. Germline V gene lookup returns CDR1 SGHNT and CDR2 YYREEE (reference sequence). The chain's CDR3 is CASSLGFLSTDTQYF. The CDR3 nucleotides are TGTGCCAGCAGCTTGGGTTTTCTGAGCACAGATACGCAGTATTTT.